The next 27 T cell receptor beta chains were all read from a single sample in a study of blood T cell repertoires in COVID-19. Generated by immunoSEQ multiplex PCR, the TCRdb table keeps only in-frame clones and is missing some. This table holds 250,000 to 350,000 clones, 88% found once. The specimen sequenced was peripheral blood. All receptors come from a woman aged 45-65 years with active or convalescent COVID-19.

The chain recombines TRBV6-2 or TRBV6-3 with TRBJ2-4; 10 positions match TRBD1. Trimming took 2 bases from V and 1 from J; bases not matched to a gene: 5. The CDR3 has 17 amino acids. Germline V gene sequence: CDR1 MNHEY, CDR2 SVGEGT. The CDR3 here is CASSYQGDRGAKNIQYF. In DNA, the CDR3 is TGTGCCAGCAGTTACCAGGGGGACAGGGGTGCCAAAAACATTCAGTACTTC.

This chain joins TRBV7-9 and TRBJ2-1, with 8 bases matching TRBD1. With 4 bases clipped from V and 14 bases from J, the junction kept 10 bases outside the gene matches. Per germline, CDR1 SEHNR and CDR2 FQNEAQ (reference sequence). This CDR3 has 13 amino acids. The CDR3 nucleotides read TGTGCCAGCAGCTCCGACACGGACAGGGTGGAGTTCTTC. It encodes CASSSDTDRVEFF.

V usage is TRBV5-5 and J usage is TRBJ1-2; D is unresolved. The CDR3 extends over 15 amino acids. The V gene's germline CDR1 is SGHKS and CDR2 YYEKEE (reference sequence). Trimming left V 4 bases short and J 5 bases short, with 18 bases between. The CDR3 reads CASSTGWNERYGYTF. The CDR3 coding sequence is TGTGCCAGCAGCACGGGGTGGAATGAGAGATATGGCTACACCTTC.

This clone was seen once. The genes are TRBV7-2 and TRBJ1-2; D is possibly TRBD1 (6 bases). This CDR3 has 13 residues. With 1 base removed from V and 8 bases from J, the gap between germline ends came to 11 bases. Germline-derived CDR1 and CDR2 are SGHTA and FQGNSA. CDR3 nucleotides: TGTGCCAGCAGCTTAGACAGGGTGGGCGGCTACACCTTC. This sequence encodes CASSLDRVGGYTF.

This chain connects TRBV5-6 to TRBJ1-2; 9 bases fit TRBD1. Trimming at V came to 2 bases and at J to 4 bases, leaving 6 bases not matched to a gene. In germline, CDR1 is SGHDT, CDR2 YYEEEE. This CDR3 contains 15 residues. The DNA for the CDR3 is TGTGCCAGCAGCTTACAGGGGGCGAGAAGCTATGGCTACACCTTC. Its protein product is CASSLQGARSYGYTF.

This rearrangement joins TRBV30 to TRBJ2-7, with 9 bases lining up with TRBD1. The CDR3 spans 14 residues. Germline assignment: CDR1 GTSNPN and CDR2 SVGIG (reference sequence). Trimming took 0 bases from V and 7 from J; bases not matched to a gene: 7. The CDR3: CAWSVGQGRNEQYF. The CDR3 nucleotides are TGTGCCTGGAGTGTTGGACAGGGGAGGAATGAGCAGTACTTC.

As DNA, the CDR3 is TGTGCCAGCACCCAACAGGGGGCGGATCAGCCCCAGCATTTT. It yields the protein CASTQQGADQPQHF. This chain links TRBV28 with TRBJ1-5; 9 bases agree with TRBD1. The V gene's germline CDR1 is MDHEN and CDR2 SYDVKM. V dropped 7 bases and J dropped 5; count of bases not matched to a gene: 6. The CDR3 runs 14 residues. Full variable domain (rest looked up from reference TRBV28 and TRBJ1-5): DVKVTQSSRYLVKRTGEKVFLECVQDMDHENMFWYRQDPGLGLRLIYFSYDVKMKEKGDIPEGYSVSREKKERFSLILESASTNQTSMYLCASTQQGADQPQHFGDGTRLSIL.

The genes are TRBV28 and TRBJ2-5, with 10 bases aligning to TRBD1. V dropped 3 bases and J dropped 3; count of bases not matched to a gene: 25. The germline gives CDR1 MDHEN, CDR2 SYDVKM. The CDR3 loop spans 22 amino acids. Here the CDR3 DNA reads TGTGCCAGCAGTTTTTCGACAGGGGGCGGGTTTAGGACAGTTCCCTTCGAAGAGACCCAGTACTTC. Amino acids: CASSFSTGGGFRTVPFEETQYF. The entire variable domain, with the rest obtained from reference TRBV28 and TRBJ2-5, is as follows: DVKVTQSSRYLVKRTGEKVFLECVQDMDHENMFWYRQDPGLGLRLIYFSYDVKMKEKGDIPEGYSVSREKKERFSLILESASTNQTSMYLCASSFSTGGGFRTVPFEETQYFGPGTRLLVL.

The CDR3 bases are TGTGCCAGCAGCTTCTCTAGCGGGGGCACCTACGAGCAGTACTTC. Protein sequence: CASSFSSGGTYEQYF. V is TRBV7-2 and J is TRBJ2-7; TRBD2 aligns across 10 bases. In germline, CDR1 is SGHTA, CDR2 FQGNSA. The CDR3 is 15 amino acids. Trimming at V came to 3 bases and at J to 2 bases, leaving 4 bases not matched to a gene.

The chain employs TRBV19 and TRBJ2-5, with TRBD2 matching over 8 bases. The CDR3 covers 16 residues. Germline V CDR1 and CDR2: LNHDA, SQIVND (reference sequence). J lost 5 bases, V lost 3 bases, and 11 bases had no gene match. The CDR3 loop reads CASSIHFGGAAETQYF. DNA for the CDR3: TGTGCCAGTAGTATCCACTTCGGGGGGGCCGCGGAGACCCAGTACTTC.

This chain connects TRBV3-1 (or the pseudogene TRBV3-2) to TRBJ2-5; 7 bases line up with TRBD1. Germline loops: CDR1 LGHDT, CDR2 YNNKEL (reference sequence). Trimming removed 5 bases from V and 4 bases from J; junction bases left unmatched: 4. The CDR3 is 13 amino acids. CDR3 in amino acids: CASSLTGLETQYF. CDR3 nucleotide sequence: TGTGCCAGCAGCTTGACAGGGTTAGAGACCCAGTACTTC.

The chain combines TRBV6-5 with TRBJ1-2; no definite D call. Germline-derived CDR1 and CDR2 are MNHEY and SVGAGI. The V end was cut by 5 bases, the J end by 2 bases, with 9 bases between. The CDR3 has 13 amino acids. CDR3 bases: TGTGCCAGCAGTAACGGGATGAACTATGGCTACACCTTC. Its translation: CASSNGMNYGYTF.

The chain has TRBV14 and TRBJ2-2; maybe TRBD2 (5 bases). The CDR3 is made up of 13 amino acids. V was shortened by 6 bases and J by 4 bases, with 9 bases between the two germline ends. CDR1 and CDR2 (germline): SGHDN, FVKESK. CDR3 sequence reads: CASRVRGTGELFF. DNA for the CDR3: TGTGCCAGCAGGGTACGGGGCACCGGGGAGCTGTTTTTT.

The chain has TRBV11-2 and TRBJ2-7; 9 nucleotides align to TRBD1. J gave up 0 bases and V 3 bases, and 3 bases lay outside the gene matches. CDR1 SGHAT and CDR2 FQNNGV come from the germline V gene. The CDR3 runs to 15 residues. The CDR3 reads CASSLADRGSYEQYF. For the CDR3, the DNA is TGTGCCAGCAGCTTGGCGGACAGGGGCTCCTACGAGCAGTACTTC.

The rearrangement joins TRBV2 to TRBJ2-5, with no clear D. The germline gives CDR1 SNHLY, CDR2 FYNNEI. V was shortened by 4 bases and J by 2 bases, with 5 bases between the two germline ends. This CDR3 has 12 residues. The CDR3 nucleotides read TGTGCCAGCAGTGCACTACAAGAGACCCAGTACTTC. Encoded protein: CASSALQETQYF.

The chain links TRBV27 to TRBJ1-5; D unclear. The germline CDR1 and CDR2 sequences are MNHEY and SMNVEV (reference sequence). The CDR3 consists of 14 residues. Deletions cut 0 bases from V and 5 bases from J, with 8 bases between. The DNA for the CDR3 is TGTGCCAGCAGTTTATCCCCTACTCATCAGCCCCAGCATTTT. It encodes CASSLSPTHQPQHF.

With respect to this clone: One end of the junction is discordant with germline, which a read error may explain. The chain is built from TRBV5-8 and TRBJ2-7, with D tentatively TRBD1 (5 bases). Germline assignment: CDR1 SGHTS and CDR2 YDEGEE. This CDR3 spans 16 amino acids. The CDR3, as DNA: TGTGCCAGCACCTTGGGGCCCAAGTTAAGCTCCTACGAGCAGTACTTC. Protein: CASTLGPKLSSYEQYF.

The rearrangement joins TRBV7-6 to TRBJ2-7; TRBD1 agrees at 9 bases. Losses at the gene ends were 4 bases for V and 5 bases for J; bases not matched to a gene: 12. This CDR3 is 16 amino acids long. Germline assignment: CDR1 SGHVS and CDR2 FNYEAQ. The CDR3 reads CASSSTGTGPLNEQYF. CDR3 DNA: TGTGCCAGCAGCTCCACCGGGACAGGGCCTTTAAACGAGCAGTACTTC.

The gene calls are TRBV7-3 and TRBJ2-4; a possible D gene is TRBD2 (6 bases). Germline CDR1 SGHTA, CDR2 FQGTGA. With 2 bases removed from V and 4 bases from J, the gap between germline ends came to 12 bases. CDR3 length: 15 residues. This CDR3 is CASSLHPGTKNIQYF. For the CDR3, the DNA is TGTGCCAGCAGCTTACACCCCGGGACTAAAAACATTCAGTACTTC.

The chain employs TRBV7-9 and TRBJ1-2, with a possible D match to TRBD1 (6 bases). The CDR3 spans 13 residues. Germline V gene lookup returns CDR1 SEHNR and CDR2 FQNEAQ (reference sequence). V was trimmed by 5 bases and J by 6 bases, leaving 13 bases between them. CDR3 sequence: CASSPKGGDGYTF. In DNA form, the CDR3 reads TGTGCCAGCAGCCCAAAAGGGGGTGATGGCTACACCTTC.

This rearrangement joins TRBV19 to TRBJ1-5; D perhaps matches TRBD1 (6 bases). CDR3 size: 16 residues. Germline V gene lookup returns CDR1 LNHDA and CDR2 SQIVND (reference sequence). V lost 3 bases and J lost 0, with 12 bases in between. This CDR3 is CASSIGQPHSNQPQHF. The DNA of the CDR3 is TGTGCCAGTAGTATCGGACAGCCCCATAGCAATCAGCCCCAGCATTTT.

This clone was picked up one time. The chain couples TRBV5-8 to TRBJ1-3; unclear D gene. V gave up 0 bases and J gave up 0 bases, with 7 bases separating them. CDR3 length: 15 amino acids. Germline V CDR1 and CDR2: SGHTS, YDEGEE. The DNA of the CDR3 is TGTGCCAGCAGCTTGGGGCAGAACTCTGGAAACACCATATATTTT. It yields the protein CASSLGQNSGNTIYF.

V is TRBV27 and J is TRBJ1-5; 8 nucleotides line up with TRBD1. The CDR3 is 15 residues long. The V segment lost 4 bases and the J segment 4 bases; nucleotides outside the gene matches: 6. Germline loops: CDR1 MNHEY, CDR2 SMNVEV (reference sequence). The CDR3 is CASSSIGQGNQPQHF. CDR3 in DNA: TGTGCCAGCAGTTCAATAGGACAGGGTAATCAGCCCCAGCATTTT.

The CDR3 protein is CASSPRTGWNQPQHF. The CDR3 DNA is TGTGCCAGCAGCCCTAGGACAGGGTGGAATCAGCCCCAGCATTTT. The chain joins TRBV7-8 to TRBJ1-5; 8 bases match TRBD1. Germline values: CDR1 SGHVS, CDR2 FQNEAQ. The CDR3 length is 15 residues. Unmatched junction bases numbered 7, after V lost 5 bases and J lost 4 bases.

This chain connects TRBV10-3 to TRBJ2-7, with D maybe TRBD1 (6 bases). Trimming shortened V by 6 bases and J by 1 base, and 16 bases separated the two germline ends. In germline, CDR1 is ENHRY, CDR2 SYGVKD. This CDR3 region has 15 residues. The CDR3 DNA is TGTGCCATCAGGCGAGCGACAGGAGAATCCTACGAGCAGTACTTC. It translates to CAIRRATGESYEQYF.

The chain uses TRBV7-9 and TRBJ1-5; a possible D gene is TRBD1 (6 bases). Trimming took off 1 base at V and 5 bases at J, with 15 bases between the two ends. Germline-derived CDR1 and CDR2 are SEHNR and FQNEAQ (reference sequence). The CDR3 covers 16 residues. DNA of the CDR3: TGTGCCAGCAGCTTAGGCGGGCAGGGGTTGGATCAGCCCCAGCATTTT. Its protein product is CASSLGGQGLDQPQHF.

The chain joins TRBV2 to TRBJ1-5; D uncertain. CDR3 length: 12 amino acids. V dropped 4 bases and J dropped 3 bases, with 4 bases sitting between them. The germline CDR1 and CDR2 sequences are SNHLY and FYNNEI. CDR3 region: CASSALNQPQHF. In nucleotides, the CDR3 is TGTGCCAGCAGTGCACTCAATCAGCCCCAGCATTTT.